These 10 T cell receptor beta chains came from one sample sequenced in a study of blood T cells in healthy people across ages. Together with a sample-barcoded 5' primer, a J-beta primer mix was included in a second PCR lasting roughly 6 to 12 cycles. MiXCR, run by TCRdb on the 5' RACE reads, gives a single entry per CDR3 protein. Seen here are about 1 million distinct CDR3 sequences, around 45% observed once, and the top ten hold approximately 20%. The source material was blood. These receptors came from a woman aged 60-70 years in good health.

The V gene is TRBV27, the J gene TRBJ2-5; 9 positions agree with TRBD2. J was trimmed by 5 bases and V by 6 bases; bases with no gene match: 7. Germline V lookup: CDR1 MNHEY, CDR2 SMNVEV (reference sequence). There are 14 residues in the CDR3. The CDR3 DNA follows: TGTGCCAGCAGACGGGGGACTAGCCTCGAGACCCAGTACTTC. Translating gives CASRRGTSLETQYF.

V is TRBV10-3 and J is TRBJ2-5; 7 bases align to TRBD2. This CDR3 region has 17 residues. Germline-derived CDR1 and CDR2 are ENHRY and SYGVKD. Germline trimming cut 6 bases from V and 11 bases from J; bases unmatched to any gene: 24. DNA for the CDR3: TGTGCCATCAGCCATTTACGACTAGCTGGAAAGGGGAATGAGCAGTACTTC. Its protein is CAISHLRLAGKGNEQYF.

This clonotype was seen only a few times. The DNA of the CDR3 is TGTGCCAGCAGCGTAGAGCGGAGCACAGATACGCAGTATTTT. Protein: CASSVERSTDTQYF. This sequence joins TRBV9 and TRBJ2-3; a possible D gene is TRBD2 (5 bases). Germline V gives CDR1 SGDLS, CDR2 YYNGEE. Trimming removed 0 bases from V and 0 bases from J, with 5 bases in between. CDR3 length: 14 residues. The full variable domain, its missing parts supplied by reference TRBV9 and TRBJ2-3, is DSGVTQTPKHLITATGQRVTLRCSPRSGDLSVYWYQQSLDQGLQFLIQYYNGEERAKGNILERFSAQQFPDLHSELNLSSLELGDSALYFCASSVERSTDTQYFGPGTRLTVL.

The rearrangement uses TRBV5-1 and TRBJ2-3, with TRBD2 matching 9 bases. Germline-derived CDR1 and CDR2 are SGHRS and YFSETQ. This CDR3 is built from 14 residues. With V trimmed by 5 bases and J by 6 bases, 7 bases remained unmatched. This chain's CDR3 is CASSRSSGSDTQYF. The CDR3 DNA follows: TGCGCCAGCAGTCGGAGTAGCGGGAGTGATACGCAGTATTTT.

V usage is TRBV29-1 and J usage is TRBJ2-1, with 8 bases matching TRBD2. CDR3 size: 19 residues. V dropped 5 bases and J dropped 7; count of bases not matched to a gene: 25. In germline, CDR1 is SQVTM, CDR2 ANQGSEA. In DNA form, the CDR3 reads TGCAGCGTTCGCCCTGCCCCCCACATTTCGGGAGGGCCCTCGAATGAGCAGTTCTTC. Its protein product is CSVRPAPHISGGPSNEQFF.

J is TRBJ2-7 and V is TRBV5-1, with 9 nucleotides matching TRBD2. J was trimmed by 0 bases and V by 3 bases; bases with no gene match: 7. This CDR3 region has 16 residues. In germline, CDR1 is SGHRS, CDR2 YFSETQ. CDR3 protein: CASSYETSGSSYEQYF. CDR3 coding DNA: TGCGCCAGCAGCTACGAGACTAGCGGTAGCTCCTACGAGCAGTACTTC.

This clonotype appeared once. The chain uses TRBV4-1 and TRBJ2-5, with TRBD2 matching over 9 bases. CDR3 length: 15 amino acids. V trimming: 0 bases; J trimming: 11 bases; junction bases outside the gene matches: 10. CDR1 is MGHRA and CDR2 is YSYEKL in the germline V gene. CDR3 sequence: CASSQEVAGDDEQYF. CDR3 coding DNA: TGCGCCAGCAGCCAAGAGGTAGCGGGAGATGATGAGCAGTACTTC.

This clonotype came up a few times. The chain links TRBV3-1 to TRBJ2-5; D is tentatively TRBD1 or TRBD2 (5 bases each). Germline lookup yields CDR1 LGHDT and CDR2 YNNKEL (reference sequence). The CDR3 length is 14 residues. Trimming removed 1 base from V and 5 bases from J, with 11 bases in between. The CDR3 bases are TGTGCCAGCAGCCAAGGGGACCCCCGGGAGACCCAGTACTTC. Its translation is CASSQGDPRETQYF.

The chain joins TRBV9 to TRBJ2-1, with D possibly being TRBD2 (5 bases). The CDR3 consists of 15 residues. CDR1 is SGDLS, CDR2 YYNGEE, per germline. V lost 5 bases, J lost 4 bases, and 16 bases lay in between. CDR3: CASSPSLDSYNEQFF. CDR3 sequence (DNA): TGTGCCAGCAGTCCCTCCCTGGACTCGTACAATGAGCAGTTCTTC.

This chain joins TRBV27 and TRBJ1-2; D not resolved. The CDR3 sequence is 18 residues long. Germline CDR1 is MNHEY and CDR2 is SMNVEV (reference sequence). V was trimmed by 3 bases and J by 0 bases, leaving 20 bases between them. The CDR3 is CASSFLLAGFPSNYGYTF. The CDR3 DNA follows: TGTGCCAGCAGTTTTCTCTTGGCAGGATTCCCCTCTAACTATGGCTACACCTTC.